One TCR beta chain is described in this entry. Its cognate antigen is unknown. Sorts performed in triplicate captured 250,000 to 350,000 cells each from every CD8+ T cell subset. The CD45RO-CCR7+CD27+CD95- phenotype denoted naive CD8+ T cells. This sample stems from a study of CXCR3-negative and CXCR3-positive naive CD8 T cells. Study-level findings and limits: Naive cells positive for CXCR3 carried more hydrophobic TRB CDR3s than CXCR3-negative ones.

UMI-labeled TRB cDNA libraries were prepared by 5' RACE. TCRdb reprocessed the 5' RACE reads and reports one entry per CDR3 protein, with no DNA. The sample data list some 100,000 distinct CDR3 sequences. Germline assignment: CDR1 SGHAT and CDR2 FQNNGV. The CDR3 covers 13 residues. The sequence derives from a human donor in good health. Some clones in this sample may be carry-over from other donors' samples. The chain has TRBV11-2 and TRBJ2-7. The specimen was naive CXCR3+ CD8+ T cells from blood. The subset here: CD45RO-CCR7+CD27+CD95- naive CD8+ T cells expressing CXCR3 (TNR3+). The CDR3 sequence: CASSFANPYEQYF.